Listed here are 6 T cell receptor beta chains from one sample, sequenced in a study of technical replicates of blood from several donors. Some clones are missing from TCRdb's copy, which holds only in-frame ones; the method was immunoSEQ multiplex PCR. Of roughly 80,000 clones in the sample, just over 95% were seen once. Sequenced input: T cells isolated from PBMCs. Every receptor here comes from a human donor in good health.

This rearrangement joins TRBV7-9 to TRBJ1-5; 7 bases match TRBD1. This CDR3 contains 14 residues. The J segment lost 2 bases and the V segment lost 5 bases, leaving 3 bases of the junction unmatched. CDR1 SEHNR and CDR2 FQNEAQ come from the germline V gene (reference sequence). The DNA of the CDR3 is TGTGCCAGCAGCCCTACAGGGGGCAATCAGCCCCAGCATTTT. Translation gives CASSPTGGNQPQHF.

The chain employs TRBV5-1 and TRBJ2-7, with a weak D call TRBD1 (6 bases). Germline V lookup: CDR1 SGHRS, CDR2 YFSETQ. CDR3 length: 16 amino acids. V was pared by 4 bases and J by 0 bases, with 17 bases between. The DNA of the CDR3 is TGCGCCAGCAGCCCGGGATTTTTGGGGGCCTCCTACGAGCAGTACTTC. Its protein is CASSPGFLGASYEQYF.

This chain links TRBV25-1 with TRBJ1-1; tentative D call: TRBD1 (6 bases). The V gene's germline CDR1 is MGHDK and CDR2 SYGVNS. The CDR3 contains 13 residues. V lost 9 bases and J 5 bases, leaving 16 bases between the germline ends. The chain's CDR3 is CASSPRGGTEAFF. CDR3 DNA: TGTGCCAGTTCCCCTAGGGGGGGAACTGAAGCTTTCTTT.

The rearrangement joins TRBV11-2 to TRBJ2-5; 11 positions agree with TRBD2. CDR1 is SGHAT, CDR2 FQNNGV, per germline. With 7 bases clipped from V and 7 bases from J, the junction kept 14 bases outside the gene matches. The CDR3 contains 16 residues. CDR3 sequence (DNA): TGTGCCAGCACCTTGGGGGCTAGCGGGGGGTTGGGGACCCAGTACTTC. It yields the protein CASTLGASGGLGTQYF.

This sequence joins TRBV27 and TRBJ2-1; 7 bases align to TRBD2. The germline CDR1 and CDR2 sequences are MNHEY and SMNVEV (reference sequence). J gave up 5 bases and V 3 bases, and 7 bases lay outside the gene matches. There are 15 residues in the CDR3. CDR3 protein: CASSLIASGNNEQFF. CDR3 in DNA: TGTGCCAGCAGTTTGATCGCTAGCGGAAACAATGAGCAGTTCTTC.

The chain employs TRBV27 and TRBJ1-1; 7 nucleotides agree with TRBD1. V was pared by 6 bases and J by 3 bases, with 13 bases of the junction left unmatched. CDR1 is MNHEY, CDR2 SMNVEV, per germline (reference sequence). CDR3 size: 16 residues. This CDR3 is CASRPWDPRGDTEAFF. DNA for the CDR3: TGTGCCAGCAGGCCATGGGACCCCAGGGGGGACACTGAAGCTTTCTTT.